The text below deals with one TCR beta chain. Its antigen remains unidentified. Data came from immunoSEQ multiplex PCR; TCRdb stores just in-frame clones and leaves some out. The sample holds tens of thousands of clones; 90% are singletons and the top ten take about 5%. This record belongs to a study of T cell responses to AZD1222 COVID-19 vaccine. Notes on the study in general: Seropositive AZD1222 recipients at baseline numbered only five or six. Vaccination with two AZD1222 doses was followed by a rise in Spike-specific TCR breadth and depth.

The V gene end was trimmed by 4 bases and the J gene end by 5 bases; junction bases not matched to a gene: 12. The CDR3 has 17 amino acids. From germline, CDR1 is MGHRA and CDR2 YSYEKL. Sequenced here: peripheral blood, sampled 28 days after the second AZD1222 dose. This clonotype was obtained from an adult who received the AZD1222 COVID-19 vaccine. The rearrangement joins TRBV4-1 to TRBJ1-4; 8 bases are shared with TRBD1. The CDR3 DNA reads TGCGCCAGCAGCCGGCGTACCGGACAGGGCCTAAATGAAAAACTGTTTTTT. Translation gives CASSRRTGQGLNEKLFF.